Below, one TCR beta chain is given with its context. Its specificity is not known. Trimming pared 8 bases from V and 5 bases from J, leaving 13 bases between. The CDR3 runs 13 residues. Germline CDR1 and CDR2: LNHDA and SQIVND (reference sequence). These data belong to a study of T cell responses to AZD1222 COVID-19 vaccine. TCRdb's table, derived via immunoSEQ multiplex PCR, lists solely in-frame clones and lacks some. The data contain over 110,000 clones, 75% to 90% of them seen just once; the ten biggest clones take up around 1.5%. Study-wide results and caveats: Vaccination with two AZD1222 doses was followed by a rise in Spike-specific TCR breadth and depth.

This chain connects TRBV19 to TRBJ1-5, with D unclear. The sequence was obtained from an adult in good health. The sequencing used peripheral blood, collected on day 0 of AZD1222 vaccination. CDR3 nucleotide sequence: TGTGCCAGTCAAGGGTCTACTTATCAGCCCCAGCATTTT. Translated: CASQGSTYQPQHF.